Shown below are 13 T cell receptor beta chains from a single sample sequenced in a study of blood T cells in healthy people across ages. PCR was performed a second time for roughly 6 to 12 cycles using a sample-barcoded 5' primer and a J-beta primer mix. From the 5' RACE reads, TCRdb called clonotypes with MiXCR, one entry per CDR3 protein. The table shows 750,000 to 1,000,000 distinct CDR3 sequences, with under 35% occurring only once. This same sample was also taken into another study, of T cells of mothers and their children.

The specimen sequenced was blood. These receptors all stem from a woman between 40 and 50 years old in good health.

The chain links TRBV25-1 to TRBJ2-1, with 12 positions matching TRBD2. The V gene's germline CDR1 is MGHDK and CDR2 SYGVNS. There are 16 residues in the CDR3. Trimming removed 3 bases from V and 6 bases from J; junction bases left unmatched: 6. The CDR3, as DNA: TGTGCCAGCAGTGATTCGACTAGCGGGAGATTCAATGAGCAGTTCTTC. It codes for CASSDSTSGRFNEQFF. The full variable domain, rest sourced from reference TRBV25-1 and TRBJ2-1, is EADIYQTPRYLVIGTGKKITLECSQTMGHDKMYWYQQDPGMELHLIHYSYGVNSTEKGDLSSESTVSRIRTEHFPLTLESARPSHTSQYLCASSDSTSGRFNEQFFGPGTRLTVL.

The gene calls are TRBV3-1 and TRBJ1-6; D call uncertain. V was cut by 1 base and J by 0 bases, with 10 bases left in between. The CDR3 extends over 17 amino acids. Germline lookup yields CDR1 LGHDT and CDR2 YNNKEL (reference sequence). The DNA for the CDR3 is TGTGCCAGCAGCCAAGGGTTAAGTAACTCCTATAATTCACCCCTCCACTTT. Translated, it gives CASSQGLSNSYNSPLHF.

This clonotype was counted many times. The CDR3 DNA is TGCGCCAGCAGCCAAGGGGGACTAGCGGGATCCTACAATGAGCAGTTCTTC. This gives the protein CASSQGGLAGSYNEQFF. The chain has TRBV4-3 and TRBJ2-1, with 13 bases lining up with TRBD2. The CDR3 is 17 amino acids. After removal of 1 base from V and 1 base from J, the junction contained 1 base not matched to a gene. Germline CDR1 LGHNA, CDR2 YSLEER.

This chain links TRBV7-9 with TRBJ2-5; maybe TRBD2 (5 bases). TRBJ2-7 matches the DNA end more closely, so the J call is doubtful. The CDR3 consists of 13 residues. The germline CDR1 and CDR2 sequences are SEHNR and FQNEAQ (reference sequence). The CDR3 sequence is CASSLAGACEQYF. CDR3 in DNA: TGTGCCAGCAGCTTAGCGGGAGCCTGCGAGCAGTACTTC.

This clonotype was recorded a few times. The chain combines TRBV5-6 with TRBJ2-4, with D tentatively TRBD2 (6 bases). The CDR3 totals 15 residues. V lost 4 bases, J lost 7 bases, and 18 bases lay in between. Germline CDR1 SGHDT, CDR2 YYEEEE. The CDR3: CASSPLGREENIQYF. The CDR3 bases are TGTGCCAGCAGCCCACTCGGCAGGGAGGAGAACATTCAGTACTTC. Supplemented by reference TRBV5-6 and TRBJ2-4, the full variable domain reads DAGVTQSPTHLIKTRGQQVTLRCSPKSGHDTVSWYQQALGQGPQFIFQYYEEEERQRGNFPDRFSGHQFPNYSSELNVNALLLGDSALYLCASSPLGREENIQYFGAGTRLSVL.

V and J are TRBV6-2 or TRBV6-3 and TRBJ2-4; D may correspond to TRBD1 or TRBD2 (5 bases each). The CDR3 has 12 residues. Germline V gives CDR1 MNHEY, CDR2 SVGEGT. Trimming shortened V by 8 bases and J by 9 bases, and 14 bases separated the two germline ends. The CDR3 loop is CASGDLRAIQYF. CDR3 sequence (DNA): TGTGCCAGCGGGGACCTCAGAGCCATTCAGTACTTC.

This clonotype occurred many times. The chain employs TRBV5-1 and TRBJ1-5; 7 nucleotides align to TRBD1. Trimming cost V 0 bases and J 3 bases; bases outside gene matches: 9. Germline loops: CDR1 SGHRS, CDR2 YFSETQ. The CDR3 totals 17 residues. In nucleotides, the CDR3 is TGCGCCAGCAGCTTGGACCCACAGGGGCCCGACAATCAGCCCCAGCATTTT. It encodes CASSLDPQGPDNQPQHF.

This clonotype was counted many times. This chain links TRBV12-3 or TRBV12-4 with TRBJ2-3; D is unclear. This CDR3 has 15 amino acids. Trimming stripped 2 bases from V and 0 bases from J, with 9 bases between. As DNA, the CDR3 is TGTGCCAGCAGTTTACTTCATCCTAGCACAGATACGCAGTATTTT. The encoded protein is CASSLLHPSTDTQYF.

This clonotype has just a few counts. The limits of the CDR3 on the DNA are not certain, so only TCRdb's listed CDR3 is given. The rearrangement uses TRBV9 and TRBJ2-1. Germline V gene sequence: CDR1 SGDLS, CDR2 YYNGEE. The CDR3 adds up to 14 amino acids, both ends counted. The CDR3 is CACSAGTTFDEQFF.

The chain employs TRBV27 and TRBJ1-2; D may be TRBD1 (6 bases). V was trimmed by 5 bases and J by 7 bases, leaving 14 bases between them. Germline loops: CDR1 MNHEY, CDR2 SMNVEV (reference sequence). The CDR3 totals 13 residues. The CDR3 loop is CASSLRGSGGYTF. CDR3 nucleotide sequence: TGTGCCAGCAGTCTCAGGGGATCCGGTGGCTACACCTTC.

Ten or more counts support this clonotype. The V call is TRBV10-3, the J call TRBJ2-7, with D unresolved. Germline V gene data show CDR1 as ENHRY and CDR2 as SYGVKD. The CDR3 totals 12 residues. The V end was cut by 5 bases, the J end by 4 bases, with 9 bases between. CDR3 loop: CAISSESYEQYF. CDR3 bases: TGTGCCATCAGTTCCGAGAGTTACGAGCAGTACTTC.

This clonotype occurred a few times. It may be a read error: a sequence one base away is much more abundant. CDR3 DNA sequence: TGTGCCAGCAGTGAATGGACAGCCTGCGAGCAGTACTTC. Its protein product is CASSEWTACEQYF. V is TRBV6-1 and J is TRBJ2-7, with D possibly matching TRBD1 (6 bases). This CDR3 is built from 13 residues. Germline CDR1 and CDR2: MNHNS and SASEGT. Between the trimmed V and J ends, which lost 2 bases and 6 bases, there was a span of 11 bases.

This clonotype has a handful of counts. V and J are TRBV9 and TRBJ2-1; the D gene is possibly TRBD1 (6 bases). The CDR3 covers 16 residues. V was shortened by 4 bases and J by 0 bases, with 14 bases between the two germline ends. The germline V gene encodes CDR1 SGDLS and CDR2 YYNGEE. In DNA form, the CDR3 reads TGTGCCAGCAGCCAAGGAGGACAGATCTCCTACAATGAGCAGTTCTTC. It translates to CASSQGGQISYNEQFF.